Sequencing of this T cell receptor (beta chain) was carried out in a study of Ad26.COV2.S vaccination and SARS-CoV-2 variants. Profiled with immunoSEQ multiplex PCR; TCRdb holds only in-frame clones, not every one. The sample includes some 39,000 clones, around 83% of them seen just once. As regards this clone: What it binds is not known.

V was shortened by 3 bases and J by 1 base, with 15 bases between the two germline ends. CDR3 length: 16 residues. The germline V gene encodes CDR1 KGHSH and CDR2 LQKENI. Study-wide findings and caveats: From the TCR breadth and depth analyses, total T cell responses may have been underestimated.

Sample: peripheral blood, taken after recovery from COVID-19. The chain is built from TRBV18 and TRBJ1-1, with D unresolved. This TCR was recovered from a human donor who had recovered from COVID-19. CDR3 residues: CASSPTQLRQNTEAFF. The DNA of the CDR3 is TGTGCCAGCTCACCGACCCAACTACGACAGAACACTGAAGCTTTCTTT.